This TCR beta chain was captured by sequencing in a study of OX40 agonist ivuxolimab in advanced cancers. The wider study: Partial responses occurred in Three dose-escalation patients, one with hepatocellular carcinoma and two with cutaneous melanoma.

This CDR3 is 14 amino acids long. Germline values: CDR1 MRHNA, CDR2 SNTAGT. The germline V and J ends were trimmed by 6 bases and 2 bases, with 13 bases remaining between them. Sequenced by immunoSEQ multiplex PCR; TCRdb stores in-frame clones only, minus some. The sample consists of over 75,000 clones, roughly nine tenths of them appearing once. The sample was CD4+ or CD8+ T cells sorted from blood, taken in a trial of the OX40 agonist ivuxolimab. This receptor was taken from an adult with an advanced solid tumor such as melanoma, head and neck, liver or kidney cancer. V gene TRBV6-4 combines with J gene TRBJ1-2; possible D gene TRBD1, 6 bases. CDR3 nucleotides: TGTGCCAGCAGCCCTCAGGGGATAAACTATGGCTACACCTTC. Translation: CASSPQGINYGYTF.